The 7 T cell receptor beta chains below were found in one sample sequenced in a study of T-cell reconstitution after alpha-beta-depleted transplantation in children. Library preparation (for TCRbeta) was performed with unique molecular identifiers. MiXCR was run by TCRdb on the PCR reads, yielding one entry per CDR3 protein. The sample has about 580,000 distinct CDR3 sequences; 23% are singletons. This sample comprised PBMCs, mostly from graft donor cells, obtained 360 days after TCRalphabeta/CD19-depleted stem cell transplant. The receptor source for this set is a boy younger than two who had a stem cell transplant for acute myeloid leukemia, so the T cells may come from the graft donor.

The chain joins TRBV7-9 to TRBJ2-5; 7 bases map to TRBD2. The CDR3 consists of 17 residues. From germline, CDR1 is SEHNR and CDR2 FQNEAQ (reference sequence). Losses at the gene ends were 6 bases for V and 2 bases for J; bases not matched to a gene: 15. This chain's CDR3 is CASRASAGERGQETQYF. DNA for the CDR3: TGTGCCAGCAGAGCCAGTGCCGGAGAGCGGGGACAAGAGACCCAGTACTTC.

This clonotype has a count of ten or more. CDR3 nucleotide sequence: TGCAGTGCTCCCCTAATGGGACAGGGAAGTCAGCCCCAGCATTTT. Translating it yields CSAPLMGQGSQPQHF. The genes are TRBV20-1 and TRBJ1-5, with 9 bases matching TRBD1. CDR3 length: 15 residues. The germline CDR1 and CDR2 sequences are DFQATT and SNEGSKA (reference sequence). V gave up 5 bases and J gave up 6 bases; unmatched junction bases: 11.

The rearrangement joins TRBV6-5 to TRBJ2-3; tentatively, D is TRBD2 (5 bases). The germline gives CDR1 MNHEY, CDR2 SVGAGI. The V and J ends lost 2 bases and 0 bases respectively, with 9 bases between them. The CDR3 length is 15 residues. As DNA, the CDR3 is TGTGCCAGCAGTTACGGCGGGTTTAGCACAGATACGCAGTATTTT. Amino acid sequence: CASSYGGFSTDTQYF.

This clonotype was observed a few times. The V gene is TRBV7-2, the J gene TRBJ2-2; 9 bases fit TRBD2. Germline V gene data show CDR1 as SGHTA and CDR2 as FQGNSA. The CDR3 spans 15 residues. V trimming: 5 bases; J trimming: 8 bases; junction bases outside the gene matches: 9. Here the CDR3 reads CASSISGGPSGELFF. The CDR3 coding sequence is TGTGCCAGCAGCATTAGCGGGGGACCCTCGGGGGAGCTGTTTTTT.

This clonotype was seen repeatedly, ten times or more. The V call is TRBV5-1, the J call TRBJ2-4, with D perhaps being TRBD1 or TRBD2 (5 bases each). The CDR3 sequence is 15 residues long. V lost 5 bases and J lost 2, with 14 bases in between. Germline assignment: CDR1 SGHRS and CDR2 YFSETQ. CDR3 sequence: CASSLSGTPKNIQYF. CDR3 coding DNA: TGCGCCAGCAGTTTAAGTGGGACCCCCAAAAACATTCAGTACTTC.

This clonotype was counted a few times. This rearrangement joins TRBV20-1 to TRBJ2-7; no clear D. The CDR3 contains 13 residues. CDR1 is DFQATT and CDR2 is SNEGSKA in the germline V gene (reference sequence). The V and J ends lost 4 bases and 2 bases respectively, with 12 bases between them. CDR3 region: CSAISDTTYEQYV. The CDR3 nucleotides are TGCAGTGCTATTTCAGACACGACCTACGAGCAGTACGTC.

This clonotype was seen more than once but under ten times. The chain uses TRBV10-3 and TRBJ2-1; D tentatively fits TRBD1 or TRBD2 (6 bases each). This CDR3 comprises 13 residues. Germline V lookup: CDR1 ENHRY, CDR2 SYGVKD. Trimming removed 10 bases at V and 0 bases at J, with 10 bases between. The CDR3: CATGASSYNEQFF. The CDR3 coding sequence is TGTGCCACGGGGGCAAGCTCCTACAATGAGCAGTTCTTC.